The 20 T cell receptor beta chains below come from one sample, sequenced in a study of blood T cell repertoires in COVID-19 (dated by TCRdb to 2020 to 2022). Library generation was performed with the immunoSEQ multiplex PCR assay. TCRdb retrieved this table from immuneACCESS and kept in-frame rearrangements only. Not all clones are present; in checked studies, unresolved V genes account for under half, and no reason is known for the remainder. The sample table contains more than 150,000 clones; only one count was recorded for about 83% of them. Clones ranked in the top ten supply under 15% of the sample. Input material: peripheral blood. All receptors derive from a man between 65 and 80 years old who had recovered from COVID-19.

The V call is TRBV7-2, the J call TRBJ1-6; D remains unclear. With 4 bases removed from V and 9 bases from J, the gap between germline ends came to 13 bases. In germline, CDR1 is SGHTA, CDR2 FQGNSA. This CDR3 comprises 14 residues. This CDR3 reads CASSSIIRGSPLHF. CDR3 coding DNA: TGTGCCAGCAGCTCCATCATCCGGGGTTCACCCCTCCACTTT.

This clone was recorded a few times. The chain carries TRBV6-1 and TRBJ2-1; 10 bases fit TRBD2. The CDR3 spans 16 residues. Per germline, CDR1 MNHNS and CDR2 SASEGT. Germline trimming cut 2 bases from V and 4 bases from J; bases unmatched to any gene: 5. CDR3: CASSENGLAVYNEQFF. The CDR3 coding sequence is TGTGCCAGCAGTGAAAATGGACTAGCGGTTTACAATGAGCAGTTCTTC.

This clone has ten or more counts. V usage is TRBV4-1 and J usage is TRBJ2-1; TRBD2 matches 15 bases. The length of the CDR3 is 15 residues. V dropped 3 bases and J dropped 8; count of bases not matched to a gene: 2. Germline-derived CDR1 and CDR2 are MGHRA and YSYEKL. CDR3 coding DNA: TGCGCCAGCAGCCACCGGACTAGCGGGAGGGATGAGCAGTTCTTC. It encodes CASSHRTSGRDEQFF.

This chain uses TRBV7-3 with TRBJ2-2; TRBD2 is a possible D gene (5 bases). Germline values: CDR1 SGHTA, CDR2 FQGTGA. This CDR3 is 16 amino acids long. The V end lost 1 base, the J end lost 2 bases, and 11 bases lay between the germline ends. The CDR3 loop is CASSLMGGPNTGELFF. CDR3 bases: TGTGCCAGCAGCTTAATGGGCGGGCCTAACACCGGGGAGCTGTTTTTT.

This chain joins TRBV7-9 and TRBJ1-1, with D tentatively TRBD1 (5 bases). The CDR3 runs to 14 residues. CDR1 is SEHNR, CDR2 FQNEAQ, per germline (reference sequence). The germline V and J ends were trimmed by 1 base and 4 bases, with 10 bases remaining between them. The CDR3 loop is CASSLEGEGTEAFF. The CDR3 nucleotides are TGTGCCAGCAGCTTAGAAGGGGAGGGCACTGAAGCTTTCTTT.

The chain couples TRBV12-3 or TRBV12-4 to TRBJ1-2; 7 nucleotides align to TRBD1. The CDR3 extends over 13 amino acids. With 3 bases clipped from V and 10 bases from J, the junction kept 8 bases outside the gene matches. CDR3 bases: TGTGCCAGCAGTTTGATGGACAGGACAGACTACACCTTC. This codes for CASSLMDRTDYTF.

V gene TRBV7-9 combines with J gene TRBJ2-3; the D gene is possibly TRBD1 (6 bases). Germline V gene lookup returns CDR1 SEHNR and CDR2 FQNEAQ (reference sequence). V was clipped by 2 bases and J by 0 bases, with 12 bases between them. The CDR3 totals 16 residues. CDR3 amino acids: CASSLNPGASTDTQYF. The CDR3 bases are TGTGCCAGCAGCTTAAATCCAGGGGCTAGCACAGATACGCAGTATTTT.

The chain couples TRBV10-3 to TRBJ1-5, with a tentative D call TRBD1 (5 bases). This CDR3 is 12 amino acids long. The V gene's germline CDR1 is ENHRY and CDR2 SYGVKD. With 5 bases removed from V and 5 bases from J, the gap between germline ends came to 7 bases. CDR3: CAISQGDQPQHF. The CDR3 DNA reads TGTGCCATCAGTCAGGGCGATCAGCCCCAGCATTTT.

The chain links TRBV4-1 to TRBJ2-4; 12 nucleotides agree with TRBD2. Per germline, CDR1 MGHRA and CDR2 YSYEKL. The CDR3 has 16 amino acids. The junction had 7 bases not matched to a gene; V was cut back by 8 bases and J by 2 bases. CDR3: CASRGLAGPTKNIQYF. As DNA, the CDR3 is TGCGCCAGCCGAGGACTAGCGGGACCTACCAAAAACATTCAGTACTTC.

The V and J genes are TRBV6-6 and TRBJ1-2, with no clear D. The germline V gene encodes CDR1 MNHNY and CDR2 SVGAGI (reference sequence). V lost 4 bases to trimming and J lost 0 bases, with 9 bases between them. The CDR3 runs 14 residues. In DNA form, the CDR3 reads TGTGCCAGCAGTTCAGATATTACTAACTATGGCTACACCTTC. Protein sequence: CASSSDITNYGYTF.

This clone was seen just once. The J gene is TRBJ2-1, the V gene TRBV29-1; D remains ambiguous. CDR1 and CDR2 from the germline V gene are SQVTM and ANQGSEA. The V and J ends lost 2 bases and 4 bases respectively, with 3 bases between them. This CDR3 has 11 residues. CDR3 in DNA: TGCAGCGTTGAACTATACAATGAGCAGTTCTTC. Amino acid sequence: CSVELYNEQFF.

The genes are TRBV6-4 and TRBJ1-1; D might be TRBD1 (6 bases). This CDR3 has 13 amino acids. Germline lookup yields CDR1 MRHNA and CDR2 SNTAGT. Trimming cost V 4 bases and J 6 bases, with 12 bases left between them. CDR3 sequence (DNA): TGTGCCAGCAGTGGACAGGCGGGGGCTGAAGCTTTCTTT. The encoded protein is CASSGQAGAEAFF.

The V gene is TRBV5-4, the J gene TRBJ1-6; perhaps TRBD1 as D (5 bases). Germline V gives CDR1 SGHNT, CDR2 YYREEE (reference sequence). The CDR3 contains 16 residues. V lost 4 bases and J 0 bases, leaving 11 bases between the germline ends. CDR3 nucleotide sequence: TGTGCCAGCAGCGCCCCGGGGGGCTCCTATAATTCACCCCTCCACTTT. This sequence encodes CASSAPGGSYNSPLHF.

This rearrangement joins TRBV6-5 to TRBJ1-1, with TRBD1 matching 7 bases. The germline V gene encodes CDR1 MNHEY and CDR2 SVGAGI. J was trimmed by 4 bases and V by 6 bases; bases with no gene match: 5. CDR3 length: 13 residues. In DNA form, the CDR3 reads TGTGCCAGCAGGAACAGGGGCGGCACTGAAGCTTTCTTT. Encoded protein: CASRNRGGTEAFF.

The rearrangement joins TRBV10-3 to TRBJ1-2; 8 nucleotides agree with TRBD1. The CDR3 extends over 16 amino acids. Germline V gives CDR1 ENHRY, CDR2 SYGVKD. Unmatched junction bases numbered 7, after V lost 2 bases and J lost 2 bases. The CDR3: CAISERGGQGNYGYTF. CDR3 coding DNA: TGTGCCATCAGTGAGCGTGGTGGACAGGGAAACTATGGCTACACCTTC.

The chain links TRBV29-1 to TRBJ2-5; D gene unclear. V was trimmed by 5 bases and J by 4 bases, leaving 8 bases between them. CDR1 SQVTM and CDR2 ANQGSEA come from the germline V gene. The CDR3 has 11 amino acids. CDR3 loop: CSVYLGETQYF. The CDR3 region has the DNA TGCAGCGTTTACCTCGGAGAGACCCAGTACTTC.

The J gene is TRBJ2-1, the V gene TRBV19, with 8 nucleotides matching TRBD1. From germline, CDR1 is LNHDA and CDR2 SQIVND (reference sequence). The CDR3 runs 13 residues. V shed 11 bases, J shed 3 bases, and the junction held 6 bases outside the gene matches. As DNA, the CDR3 is TGTGCCTCAGACGACAGGGGCTACAATGAGCAGTTCTTC. This sequence encodes CASDDRGYNEQFF.

CDR3 sequence (DNA): TGTGCCAGCAGCGGCGGGAGGGCTGCCCTCAATGAGCAGTTCTTC. Its translation: CASSGGRAALNEQFF. This sequence joins TRBV28 and TRBJ2-1, with 9 bases aligning to TRBD2. The CDR3 has 15 amino acids. V gave up 6 bases and J gave up 6 bases; unmatched junction bases: 9. The V gene's germline CDR1 is MDHEN and CDR2 SYDVKM.

The chain recombines TRBV3-1 (or the pseudogene TRBV3-2) with TRBJ1-1; possible D gene TRBD1, 5 bases. V lost 5 bases and J lost 0, with 10 bases in between. Germline V gene data show CDR1 as LGHDT and CDR2 as YNNKEL (reference sequence). The CDR3 is 14 amino acids. In nucleotides, the CDR3 is TGTGCCAGCAGCTTGACAGCTTTGAACACTGAAGCTTTCTTT. Protein product: CASSLTALNTEAFF.

J is TRBJ1-2 and V is TRBV15, with TRBD1 matching over 8 bases. This CDR3 spans 14 amino acids. With 4 bases clipped from V and 2 bases from J, the junction kept 3 bases outside the gene matches. The germline V gene has CDR1 LNHNV and CDR2 YYDKDF (reference sequence). The CDR3 here is CATSMDRENYGYTF. The CDR3, as DNA: TGTGCCACCAGCATGGACAGGGAGAACTATGGCTACACCTTC.